These T cell receptor beta chains were read from a single sample in a study of cytomegalovirus exposure and HLA in healthy donors. This table comes from immunoSEQ multiplex PCR, and its TCRdb copy is limited to in-frame clones, with some not included. The sample holds approximately 160,000 clones; approximately 80% are singletons and the top ten take 2% to 3%. Sequenced input: PBMCs. The source is a woman in her thirties or forties in good health and CMV-seropositive. CDR3s include the opening cysteine and the closing phenylalanine or tryptophan. The D gene is left open where the match is weak. Expanded clones are given a class, and other clones once, few, many or no size at all.

d_call: TRBD2
v_call: TRBV10-3
clone_size: -
j_call: TRBJ2-1
cdr3_aa: CAILTSGGNNEQFF
cdr3_nt: TGTGCCATCCTAACTAGCGGGGGAAACAATGAGCAGTTCTTC

d_call: -
v_call: TRBV2
clone_size: few
j_call: TRBJ1-6
cdr3_aa: CASSFQGLSLSNSPLHF
cdr3_nt: TGTGCCAGCAGTTTTCAGGGGTTGTCCCTATCAAATTCACCCCTCCACTTT

d_call: -
v_call: TRBV19
clone_size: -
j_call: TRBJ1-2
cdr3_aa: CASSREPQAVGYTF
cdr3_nt: TGTGCCAGTAGTCGGGAGCCCCAGGCGGTTGGCTACACCTTC

d_call: -
v_call: TRBV9
clone_size: -
j_call: TRBJ1-2
cdr3_aa: CASGNYNYGYTF
cdr3_nt: TGTGCCAGCGGCAATTATAACTATGGCTACACCTTC

d_call: TRBD1
v_call: TRBV4-1
clone_size: -
j_call: TRBJ1-6
cdr3_aa: CASSRGQGTKNSPLHF
cdr3_nt: TGCGCCAGCAGCCGGGGACAGGGTACAAAAAATTCACCCCTCCACTTT

d_call: TRBD2
v_call: TRBV28
clone_size: -
j_call: TRBJ2-1
cdr3_aa: CASSLEGTSTNEQFF
cdr3_nt: TGTGCCAGCAGCCTCGAGGGGACTAGCACCAATGAGCAGTTCTTC

d_call: -
v_call: TRBV27
clone_size: -
j_call: TRBJ2-7
cdr3_aa: CASSLTRGLSYEQYF
cdr3_nt: TGTGCCAGCAGTTTAACTCGCGGCTTATCCTACGAGCAGTACTTC

d_call: -
v_call: TRBV19
clone_size: -
j_call: TRBJ1-4
cdr3_aa: CASSRPDGRNEKLFF
cdr3_nt: TGTGCCAGCAGTCGACCCGACGGCAGGAATGAAAAACTGTTTTTT

d_call: -
v_call: TRBV7-2
clone_size: -
j_call: TRBJ1-4
cdr3_aa: CASSLLSMGEKLFF
cdr3_nt: TGTGCCAGCAGCTTATTGTCTATGGGCGAAAAACTGTTTTTT

d_call: -
v_call: TRBV4-1
clone_size: -
j_call: TRBJ2-3
cdr3_aa: CAAKETVSSTDTQYF
cdr3_nt: TGCGCCGCCAAAGAGACAGTTTCTAGTACAGATACGCAGTATTTT

d_call: TRBD1
v_call: TRBV28
clone_size: -
j_call: TRBJ2-6
cdr3_aa: CASGTGPSSGANVLTF
cdr3_nt: TGTGCCAGCGGGACAGGGCCTAGCTCTGGGGCCAACGTCCTGACTTTC

d_call: TRBD1
v_call: TRBV27
clone_size: -
j_call: TRBJ1-4
cdr3_aa: CASRPGGSEKLFF
cdr3_nt: TGTGCCAGCAGACCAGGGGGCAGTGAAAAACTGTTTTTT

d_call: TRBD1
v_call: TRBV6-4
clone_size: -
j_call: TRBJ2-7
cdr3_aa: CASSAETGYEQYF
cdr3_nt: TGTGCCAGCAGTGCCGAGACAGGGTACGAGCAGTACTTC

d_call: -
v_call: TRBV28
clone_size: -
j_call: TRBJ2-1
cdr3_aa: CASSLMWGSFNEQFF
cdr3_nt: TGTGCCAGCAGTTTAATGTGGGGCTCCTTCAATGAGCAGTTCTTC

d_call: TRBD1
v_call: TRBV5-6
clone_size: -
j_call: TRBJ1-5
cdr3_aa: CASSLEPGGQPQHF
cdr3_nt: TGTGCCAGCAGCTTGGAGCCAGGGGGGCAGCCCCAGCATTTT

d_call: TRBD2
v_call: TRBV9
clone_size: -
j_call: TRBJ2-2
cdr3_aa: CASSLRTSGNTGELFF
cdr3_nt: TGTGCCAGCAGCCTTCGGACTAGCGGGAACACCGGGGAGCTGTTTTTT

d_call: -
v_call: TRBV20-1
clone_size: -
j_call: TRBJ1-2
cdr3_aa: CSANSQGLYTF
cdr3_nt: TGCAGTGCTAATTCGCAGGGTCTCTACACCTTC

d_call: -
v_call: TRBV18
clone_size: -
j_call: TRBJ2-7
cdr3_aa: CASSPPRGTYEQYF
cdr3_nt: TGTGCCAGCTCACCACCCAGGGGGACTTACGAGCAGTACTTC

d_call: TRBD1
v_call: TRBV5-8
clone_size: -
j_call: TRBJ2-1
cdr3_aa: CASSLQGQGYNEQFF
cdr3_nt: TGTGCCAGCAGCTTGCAGGGACAGGGGTACAATGAGCAGTTCTTC

d_call: TRBD2
v_call: TRBV5-1
clone_size: -
j_call: TRBJ2-3
cdr3_aa: CASSGGAGGTDTQYF
cdr3_nt: TGCGCCAGCAGCGGCGGAGCGGGGGGCACAGATACGCAGTATTTT

d_call: -
v_call: TRBV27
clone_size: -
j_call: TRBJ2-7
cdr3_aa: CASSPLPPSDSPYEQYF
cdr3_nt: TGTGCCAGCAGCCCCCTCCCGCCGAGCGATTCCCCCTACGAGCAGTACTTC

d_call: -
v_call: TRBV2
clone_size: -
j_call: TRBJ1-2
cdr3_aa: CASSESGQIYGYTF
cdr3_nt: TGTGCCAGCAGTGAGTCCGGACAGATTTATGGCTACACCTTC

d_call: -
v_call: TRBV30
clone_size: -
j_call: TRBJ2-2
cdr3_aa: CAWSSRSGELFF
cdr3_nt: TGTGCCTGGAGTAGCCGTTCCGGGGAGCTGTTTTTT

d_call: TRBD2
v_call: TRBV4-3
clone_size: -
j_call: TRBJ2-1
cdr3_aa: CASSQEPGLAGDSGQFF
cdr3_nt: TGCGCCAGCAGCCAAGAACCGGGACTAGCGGGGGATAGCGGGCAGTTCTTC

d_call: -
v_call: TRBV29-1
clone_size: -
j_call: TRBJ2-3
cdr3_aa: CSVEDSSSSTDTQYF
cdr3_nt: TGCAGCGTTGAGGACAGCTCCTCTAGCACAGATACGCAGTATTTT

d_call: TRBD1
v_call: TRBV2
clone_size: few
j_call: TRBJ2-7
cdr3_aa: CASNPRTGSGEQYF
cdr3_nt: TGTGCCAGCAACCCAAGGACAGGGTCGGGCGAGCAGTACTTC

d_call: -
v_call: TRBV5-4
clone_size: -
j_call: TRBJ2-5
cdr3_aa: CASSLATVETQYF
cdr3_nt: TGTGCCAGCAGCTTGGCGACAGTCGAGACCCAGTACTTC

d_call: -
v_call: TRBV20-1
clone_size: few
j_call: TRBJ1-2
cdr3_aa: CSVPTENGYTF
cdr3_nt: TGCAGTGTTCCGACAGAGAATGGCTACACCTTC

d_call: -
v_call: TRBV19
clone_size: -
j_call: TRBJ1-2
cdr3_aa: CASRFAGLGYGYTF
cdr3_nt: TGTGCCAGTAGATTCGCGGGGCTTGGCTATGGCTACACCTTC

d_call: TRBD1
v_call: TRBV5-4
clone_size: -
j_call: TRBJ1-4
cdr3_aa: CASSRQGAIEKLFF
cdr3_nt: TGTGCCAGCAGCCGACAGGGGGCTATTGAAAAACTGTTTTTT

d_call: TRBD1
v_call: TRBV7-6
clone_size: -
j_call: TRBJ1-5
cdr3_aa: CASSLIGQGPNSNQPQHF
cdr3_nt: TGTGCCAGCAGCTTAATTGGACAGGGACCGAATAGCAATCAGCCCCAGCATTTT

d_call: TRBD2
v_call: TRBV5-3
clone_size: -
j_call: TRBJ2-7
cdr3_aa: CARSTRRGLAGDGQYF
cdr3_nt: TGTGCCAGAAGCACACGGAGGGGACTAGCGGGAGACGGGCAGTACTTC

d_call: TRBD1
v_call: TRBV5-1
clone_size: -
j_call: TRBJ2-5
cdr3_aa: CASSLGGGPETQYF
cdr3_nt: TGCGCCAGCAGCTTGGGAGGGGGCCCAGAGACCCAGTACTTC

d_call: -
v_call: TRBV5-4
clone_size: -
j_call: TRBJ2-5
cdr3_aa: CASSLPGQETQYF
cdr3_nt: TGTGCCAGCAGCTTGCCCGGCCAAGAGACCCAGTACTTC

d_call: TRBD1
v_call: TRBV6-5
clone_size: -
j_call: TRBJ2-7
cdr3_aa: CASSYSRTGGPAEQYF
cdr3_nt: TGTGCCAGCAGTTACTCGAGGACAGGGGGCCCTGCCGAGCAGTACTTC

d_call: TRBD1
v_call: TRBV19
clone_size: -
j_call: TRBJ1-1
cdr3_aa: CASRRDSGGQFEAFF
cdr3_nt: TGTGCCAGTAGGAGGGATTCAGGGGGGCAATTTGAAGCTTTCTTT

d_call: -
v_call: TRBV6-5
clone_size: -
j_call: TRBJ2-2
cdr3_aa: CASSYTQVTGELFF
cdr3_nt: TGTGCCAGCAGTTACACACAGGTGACCGGGGAGCTGTTTTTT

d_call: TRBD1
v_call: TRBV7-9
clone_size: -
j_call: TRBJ2-2
cdr3_aa: CASSQGVGELFF
cdr3_nt: TGTGCCAGCAGCCAGGGGGTCGGGGAGCTGTTTTTT

d_call: -
v_call: TRBV28
clone_size: -
j_call: TRBJ1-4
cdr3_aa: CASTQPAGASEKLFF
cdr3_nt: TGTGCCAGCACCCAACCGGCGGGGGCAAGTGAAAAACTGTTTTTT

d_call: TRBD2
v_call: TRBV30
clone_size: -
j_call: TRBJ2-3
cdr3_aa: CAWSVGGGSTDTQYF
cdr3_nt: TGTGCCTGGAGTGTGGGCGGGGGGTCCACAGATACGCAGTATTTT

d_call: TRBD2
v_call: TRBV30
clone_size: -
j_call: TRBJ2-3
cdr3_aa: CAWTSGVLGDTQYF
cdr3_nt: TGTGCCTGGACTAGCGGGGTACTTGGAGATACGCAGTATTTT

d_call: -
v_call: TRBV7-9
clone_size: -
j_call: TRBJ2-5
cdr3_aa: CASSMGPVVETQYF
cdr3_nt: TGTGCCAGCAGCATGGGCCCGGTGGTGGAGACCCAGTACTTC

d_call: TRBD2
v_call: TRBV6-4
clone_size: few
j_call: TRBJ2-1
cdr3_aa: CASSEREGRSYNEQFF
cdr3_nt: TGTGCCAGCAGTGAGCGGGAGGGCCGATCCTACAATGAGCAGTTCTTC

d_call: -
v_call: TRBV5-4
clone_size: few
j_call: TRBJ2-7
cdr3_aa: CASSLDRGEQYF
cdr3_nt: TGTGCCAGCAGCTTGGATAGGGGCGAGCAGTACTTC

d_call: TRBD2
v_call: TRBV2
clone_size: many
j_call: TRBJ2-7
cdr3_aa: CASGLAGGRSYEQYF
cdr3_nt: TGTGCCAGCGGACTAGCGGGAGGAAGGTCCTACGAGCAGTACTTC

d_call: TRBD2
v_call: TRBV4-3
clone_size: -
j_call: TRBJ2-3
cdr3_aa: CASSQQTSRSTDTQYF
cdr3_nt: TGCGCCAGCAGCCAACAGACTAGCAGGAGCACAGATACGCAGTATTTT

d_call: TRBD1
v_call: TRBV29-1
clone_size: -
j_call: TRBJ1-4
cdr3_aa: CSVRDRGFEKLFF
cdr3_nt: TGCAGCGTCCGGGACAGGGGCTTTGAAAAACTGTTTTTT

d_call: TRBD2
v_call: TRBV7-2
clone_size: -
j_call: TRBJ2-3
cdr3_aa: CASSPLAAKDTQYF
cdr3_nt: TGTGCCAGCAGCCCACTAGCGGCTAAGGATACGCAGTATTTT

d_call: -
v_call: TRBV6-5
clone_size: -
j_call: TRBJ2-3
cdr3_aa: CASSYGGGLTDTQYF
cdr3_nt: TGTGCCAGCAGTTACGGGGGGGGGCTTACAGATACGCAGTATTTT

d_call: -
v_call: TRBV7-2
clone_size: -
j_call: TRBJ2-7
cdr3_aa: CASSLIGGSGEQYF
cdr3_nt: TGTGCCAGCAGCTTAATTGGGGGGTCGGGCGAGCAGTACTTC